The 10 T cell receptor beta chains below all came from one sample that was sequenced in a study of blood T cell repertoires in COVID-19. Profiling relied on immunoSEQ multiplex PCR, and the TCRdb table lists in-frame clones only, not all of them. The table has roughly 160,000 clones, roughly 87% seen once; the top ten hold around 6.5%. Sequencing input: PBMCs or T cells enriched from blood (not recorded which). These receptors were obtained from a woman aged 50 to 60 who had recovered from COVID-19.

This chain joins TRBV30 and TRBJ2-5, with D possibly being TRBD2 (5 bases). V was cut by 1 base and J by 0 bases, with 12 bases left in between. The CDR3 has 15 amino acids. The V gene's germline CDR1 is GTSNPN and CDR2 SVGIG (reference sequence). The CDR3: CAWSDGDLNQETQYF. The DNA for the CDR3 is TGTGCCTGGAGTGACGGGGATCTCAACCAAGAGACCCAGTACTTC.

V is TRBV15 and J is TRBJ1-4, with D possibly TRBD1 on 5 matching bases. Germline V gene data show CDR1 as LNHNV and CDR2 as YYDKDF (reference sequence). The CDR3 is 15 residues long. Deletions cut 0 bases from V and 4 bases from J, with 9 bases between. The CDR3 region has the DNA TGTGCCACCAGCAGAGATCGGGGGGGTAATGAAAAACTGTTTTTT. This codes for CATSRDRGGNEKLFF.

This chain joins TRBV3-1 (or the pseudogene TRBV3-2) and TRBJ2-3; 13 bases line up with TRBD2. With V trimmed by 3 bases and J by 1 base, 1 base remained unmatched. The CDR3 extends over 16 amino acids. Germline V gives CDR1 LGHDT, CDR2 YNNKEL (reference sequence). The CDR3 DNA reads TGTGCCAGCAGCCACGGACTAGCGGGGGGCACAGATACGCAGTATTTT. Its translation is CASSHGLAGGTDTQYF.

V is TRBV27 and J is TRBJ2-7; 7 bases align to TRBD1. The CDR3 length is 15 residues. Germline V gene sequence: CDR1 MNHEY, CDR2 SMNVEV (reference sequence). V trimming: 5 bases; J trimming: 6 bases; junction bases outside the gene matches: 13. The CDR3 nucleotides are TGTGCCAGCAGTCCTCTAAGACAGGGTAGTGGCGAGCAGTACTTC. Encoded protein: CASSPLRQGSGEQYF.

The CDR3 protein is CASSEGQGGRNQPQHF. In nucleotides, the CDR3 is TGTGCCAGCAGTGAAGGGCAGGGAGGAAGAAATCAGCCCCAGCATTTT. The chain is built from TRBV25-1 and TRBJ1-5; D possibly corresponds to TRBD1 (5 bases). V was pared by 2 bases and J by 4 bases, with 15 bases between. Looked up from germline, CDR1 is MGHDK and CDR2 is SYGVNS. CDR3 size: 16 residues.

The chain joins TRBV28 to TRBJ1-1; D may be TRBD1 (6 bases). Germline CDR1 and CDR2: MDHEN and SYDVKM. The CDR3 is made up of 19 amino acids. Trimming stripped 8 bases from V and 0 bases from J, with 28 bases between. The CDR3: CASSSLAPFLGGMNTEAFF. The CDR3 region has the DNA TGTGCCAGCTCCTCTTTGGCGCCTTTCTTAGGGGGTATGAACACTGAAGCTTTCTTT.

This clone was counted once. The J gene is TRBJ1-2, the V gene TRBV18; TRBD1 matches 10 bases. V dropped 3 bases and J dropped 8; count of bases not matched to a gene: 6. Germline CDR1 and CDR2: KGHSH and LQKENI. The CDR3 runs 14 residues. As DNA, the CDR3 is TGTGCCAGCTCACCTCTGGACAGGGGGGACGGCTACACCTTC. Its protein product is CASSPLDRGDGYTF. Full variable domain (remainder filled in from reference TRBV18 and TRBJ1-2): NAGVMQNPRHLVRRRGQEARLRCSPMKGHSHVYWYRQLPEEGLKFMVYLQKENIIDESGMPKERFSAEFPKEGPSILRIQQVVRGDSAAYFCASSPLDRGDGYTFGSGTRLTVV.

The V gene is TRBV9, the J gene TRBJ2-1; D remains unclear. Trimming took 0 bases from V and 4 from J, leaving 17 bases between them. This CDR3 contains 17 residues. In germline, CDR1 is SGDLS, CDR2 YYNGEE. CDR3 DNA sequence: TGTGCCAGCAGCGTAGGCCCCCTAGTCTCGGGTTACAATGAGCAGTTCTTC. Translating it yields CASSVGPLVSGYNEQFF.

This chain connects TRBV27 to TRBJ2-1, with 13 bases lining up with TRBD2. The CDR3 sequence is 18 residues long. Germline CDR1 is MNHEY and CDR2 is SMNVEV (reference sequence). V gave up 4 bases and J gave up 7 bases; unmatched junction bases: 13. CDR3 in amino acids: CASSSSPLAGGPGNEQFF. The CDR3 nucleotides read TGTGCCAGCAGTTCCAGTCCACTAGCGGGAGGGCCGGGTAATGAGCAGTTCTTC.

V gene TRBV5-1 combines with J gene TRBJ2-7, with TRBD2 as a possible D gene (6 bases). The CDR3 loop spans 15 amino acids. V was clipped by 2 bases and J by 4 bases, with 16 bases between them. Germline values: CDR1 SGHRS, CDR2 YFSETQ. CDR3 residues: CASSFDSGGLYEQYF. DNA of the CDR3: TGCGCCAGCAGCTTTGACAGTGGGGGGTTATACGAGCAGTACTTC. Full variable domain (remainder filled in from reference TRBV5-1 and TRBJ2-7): KAGVTQTPRYLIKTRGQQVTLSCSPISGHRSVSWYQQTPGQGLQFLFEYFSETQRNKGNFPGRFSGRQFSNSRSEMNVSTLELGDSALYLCASSFDSGGLYEQYFGPGTRLTVT.